The clone carrying this T cell receptor (beta chain) was seen ten or more times. Its antigen is not known. With V trimmed by 3 bases and J by 10 bases, 6 bases remained unmatched. This CDR3 comprises 14 residues. Per the germline V gene, CDR1 is DFQATT and CDR2 is SNEGSKA (reference sequence). Attachment of unique molecular identifiers to individual cDNA molecules was performed. MiXCR was run by TCRdb on the 5' RACE reads, yielding one entry per CDR3 protein. The table has nearly 50,000 distinct CDR3 sequences, over 5% seen once. The sample belongs to a study of early T cells in non-severe SARS-CoV-2 infection. Study-wide results and caveats: Comparison of clonotypes with VDJdb favored anti-spike CD8 responses while missing private and CD4 specificities.

Sample: whole blood, taken at baseline. The chain employs TRBV20-1 and TRBJ1-6, with 10 positions matching TRBD1. This receptor was identified in an adult who was a healthcare worker with PCR-confirmed SARS-CoV-2 infection or an uninfected control (not recorded which). The CDR3 spells CSARGDRGTSPLHF. CDR3 bases: TGCAGTGCTAGGGGGGACAGGGGAACATCACCCCTCCACTTT.